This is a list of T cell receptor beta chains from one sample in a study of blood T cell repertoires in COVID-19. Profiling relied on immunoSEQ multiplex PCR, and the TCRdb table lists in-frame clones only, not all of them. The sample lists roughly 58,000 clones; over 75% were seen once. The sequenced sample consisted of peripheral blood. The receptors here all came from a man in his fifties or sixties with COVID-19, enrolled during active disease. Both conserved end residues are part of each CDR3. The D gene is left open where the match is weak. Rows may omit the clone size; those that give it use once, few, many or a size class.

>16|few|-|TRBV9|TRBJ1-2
CASSTNERQTLYGYTF
TGTGCCAGCAGCACAAACGAGCGACAGACCCTCTATGGCTACACCTTC
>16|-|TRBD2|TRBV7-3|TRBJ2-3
CASSPLAGGPPDTQYF
TGTGCCAGCAGCCCCCTCGCGGGAGGGCCCCCAGATACGCAGTATTTT
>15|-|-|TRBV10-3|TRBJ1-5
CAISDPGRGSQPQHF
TGTGCCATCAGTGACCCCGGGAGGGGAAGTCAGCCCCAGCATTTT
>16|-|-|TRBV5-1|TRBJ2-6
CASSLLGGGGANVLTF
TGCGCCAGCAGCTTGCTAGGGGGTGGTGGGGCCAACGTCCTGACTTTC
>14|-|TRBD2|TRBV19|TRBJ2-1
CASKGRAGGNEQFF
TGTGCCAGTAAGGGCAGAGCGGGAGGCAATGAGCAGTTCTTC
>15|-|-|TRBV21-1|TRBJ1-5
CASRGQLYSNQPQHF
TGTGCCAGCCGCGGACAGTTATATAGCAATCAGCCCCAGCATTTT
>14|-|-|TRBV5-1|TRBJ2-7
CASSFGGLPYEQYF
TGCGCCAGCAGCTTTGGGGGACTCCCGTACGAGCAGTACTTC
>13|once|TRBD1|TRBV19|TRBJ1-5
CASSIGTDQPQHF
TGTGCCAGTAGTATCGGGACAGATCAGCCCCAGCATTTT
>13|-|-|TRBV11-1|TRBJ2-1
CASSQGRVGEQFF
TGTGCCAGCAGCCAGGGGAGGGTCGGTGAGCAGTTCTTC
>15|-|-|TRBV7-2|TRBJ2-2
CASSRGGSNTGELFF
TGTGCCAGCAGCAGAGGGGGTTCGAACACCGGGGAGCTGTTTTTT
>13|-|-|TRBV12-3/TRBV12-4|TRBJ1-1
CASSRMGDDAAFF
TGTGCCAGCTCTCGGATGGGCGACGACGCAGCTTTCTTT
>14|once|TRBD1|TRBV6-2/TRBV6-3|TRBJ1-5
CASSLGTGSSPQHF
TGTGCCAGCAGTCTCGGGACAGGGTCATCGCCCCAGCATTTT
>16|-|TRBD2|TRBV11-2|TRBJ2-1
CASSFGGRRLYNEQFF
TGTGCCAGCAGCTTCGGGGGGAGGCGTCTCTACAATGAGCAGTTCTTC
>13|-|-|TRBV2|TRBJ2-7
CASSDTTGREQYF
TGTGCCAGCAGTGATACGACAGGGAGGGAGCAGTACTTC
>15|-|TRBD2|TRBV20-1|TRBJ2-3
CSASLAGGFTDTQYF
TGCAGTGCTAGTCTAGCGGGAGGGTTCACAGATACGCAGTATTTT
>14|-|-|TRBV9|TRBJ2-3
CASSVLEPSDTQYF
TGTGCCAGCAGCGTCCTAGAACCTTCCGATACGCAGTATTTT
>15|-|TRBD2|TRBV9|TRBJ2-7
CASSVDPSGSAEQYF
TGTGCCAGCAGCGTAGACCCTAGCGGGAGCGCCGAGCAGTACTTC
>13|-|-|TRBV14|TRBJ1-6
CASSQIQHSPLHF
TGTGCCAGCAGCCAAATACAGCATTCACCCCTCCACTTT
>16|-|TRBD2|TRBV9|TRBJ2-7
CASSPSRDYQLYEQYF
TGTGCCAGCAGCCCTAGCCGGGACTACCAACTTTACGAGCAGTACTTC
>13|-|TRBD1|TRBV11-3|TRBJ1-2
CASRVTGGQGYTF
TGTGCCAGCAGGGTGACAGGGGGTCAAGGCTACACCTTC
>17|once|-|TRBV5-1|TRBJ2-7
CASSFGVLRGKFHEQYF
TGCGCCAGCAGCTTTGGTGTATTGCGCGGGAAGTTCCACGAGCAGTACTTC
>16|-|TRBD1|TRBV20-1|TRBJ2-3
CSASPGQGPLTDTQYF
TGCAGTGCTAGTCCGGGACAGGGGCCTTTAACAGATACGCAGTATTTT
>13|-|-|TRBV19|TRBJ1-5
CASSIQSRQPQHF
TGTGCCAGTAGTATCCAATCCCGGCAGCCCCAGCATTTT
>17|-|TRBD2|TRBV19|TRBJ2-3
CASSRGLAVSSTDTQYF
TGTGCCAGTAGTAGGGGACTAGCGGTTAGTAGCACAGATACGCAGTATTTT
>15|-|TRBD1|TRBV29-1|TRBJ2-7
CSVVPGTGSSYEQYF
TGCAGCGTTGTTCCCGGGACAGGGAGCTCCTACGAGCAGTACTTC
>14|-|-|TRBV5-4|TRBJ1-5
CASSLAGSGQPQHF
TGTGCCAGCAGCTTGGCAGGTTCAGGTCAGCCCCAGCATTTT
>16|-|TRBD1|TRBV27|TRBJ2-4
CASTPTGGLVKNIQYF
TGTGCCAGCACTCCGACAGGGGGCTTAGTCAAAAACATTCAGTACTTC
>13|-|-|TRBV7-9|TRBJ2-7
CASSHPGYYEQYF
TGTGCCAGCTCCCACCCCGGGTACTACGAGCAGTACTTC
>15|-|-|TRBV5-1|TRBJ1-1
CASTLLATGNTEAFF
TGCGCCAGCACCCTACTTGCTACAGGTAACACTGAAGCTTTCTTT
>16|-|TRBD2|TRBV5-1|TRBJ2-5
CASSSAGLVLQETQYF
TGCGCCAGCAGCTCGGCCGGACTAGTCCTCCAAGAGACCCAGTACTTC
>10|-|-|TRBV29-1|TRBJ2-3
CSVNTDTQYF
TGCAGCGTCAACACAGATACGCAGTATTTT
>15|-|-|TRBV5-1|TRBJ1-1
CASSLEIGVNTEAFF
TGCGCCAGCAGCTTGGAAATAGGAGTGAACACTGAAGCTTTCTTT
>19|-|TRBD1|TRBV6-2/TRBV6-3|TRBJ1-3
CASSRTGTGDSVSGNTIYF
TGTGCCAGCAGCCGAACCGGGACAGGGGACTCCGTTTCTGGAAACACCATATATTTT
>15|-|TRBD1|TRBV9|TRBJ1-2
CASSVVVGTGDGYTF
TGTGCCAGCAGCGTAGTGGTCGGGACAGGCGATGGCTACACCTTC
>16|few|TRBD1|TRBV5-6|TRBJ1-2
CASSLEGTVIYYGYTF
TGTGCCAGCAGCTTGGAGGGGACAGTGATTTACTATGGCTACACCTTC
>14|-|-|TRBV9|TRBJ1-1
CASSVAVWGGEAFF
TGTGCCAGCAGCGTAGCGGTTTGGGGGGGTGAAGCTTTCTTT
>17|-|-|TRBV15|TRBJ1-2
CATSKVDRDTTNYGYTF
TGTGCCACCAGCAAGGTGGACCGGGACACTACTAACTATGGCTACACCTTC
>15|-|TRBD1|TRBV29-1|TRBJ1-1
CSVAGQGGHTTEAFF
TGCAGCGTCGCCGGACAGGGAGGTCATACCACTGAAGCTTTCTTT
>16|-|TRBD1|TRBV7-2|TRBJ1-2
CASSSPDRVEILGYTF
TGTGCCAGCAGCTCCCCGGACAGGGTAGAAATCTTAGGCTACACCTTC
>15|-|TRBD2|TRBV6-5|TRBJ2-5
CASSRGTSGKETQYF
TGTGCCAGCAGTCGTGGGACTAGCGGGAAAGAGACCCAGTACTTC
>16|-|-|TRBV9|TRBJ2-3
CASSVGPKERADTQYF
TGTGCCAGCAGCGTAGGTCCGAAAGAGAGGGCTGATACGCAGTATTTT
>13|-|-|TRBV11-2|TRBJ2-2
CASSLARPGGLFF
TGTGCCAGCAGCTTAGCTCGGCCCGGGGGGCTGTTTTTT